Below are 19 T cell receptor beta chains sequenced from a single sample in a study of cytomegalovirus exposure and HLA in healthy donors. A multiplex PCR was run with 60 Vbeta primers and 13 Jbeta primers. Profiled with immunoSEQ multiplex PCR; TCRdb holds only in-frame clones, not every one. The sample includes 100,000 to 150,000 clones, just under 75% of them seen just once. The sequenced material came from PBMCs. These receptors originate from a man aged 55 to 70 in good health and CMV-seropositive.

The V call is TRBV27, the J call TRBJ1-2, with D tentatively TRBD1 (5 bases). This CDR3 is built from 19 residues. Trimming stripped 5 bases from V and 2 bases from J, with 27 bases between. Germline V gives CDR1 MNHEY, CDR2 SMNVEV (reference sequence). CDR3 region: CASSPYQWGLGNFNYGYTF. DNA for the CDR3: TGTGCCAGCAGTCCGTACCAATGGGGACTTGGCAACTTCAACTATGGCTACACCTTC.

The rearrangement joins TRBV29-1 to TRBJ2-1; tentative D call: TRBD2 (6 bases). CDR3 length equals 15 residues. Deletions cut 3 bases from V and 5 bases from J, with 17 bases between. Germline V gene sequence: CDR1 SQVTM, CDR2 ANQGSEA. The CDR3 loop reads CSVDAGTWYNNEQFF. CDR3 sequence (DNA): TGCAGCGTTGATGCCGGGACTTGGTATAACAATGAGCAGTTCTTC.

The chain has TRBV6-5 and TRBJ2-1; D is possibly TRBD1 (6 bases). V was pared by 6 bases and J by 4 bases, with 16 bases between. Germline V lookup: CDR1 MNHEY, CDR2 SVGAGI. This CDR3 spans 15 amino acids. CDR3 amino acids: CASRVDRDIYNEQFF. CDR3 bases: TGTGCCAGCAGAGTCGACCGGGACATATACAATGAGCAGTTCTTC.

The chain employs TRBV19 and TRBJ1-6; TRBD1 matches 7 bases. With V trimmed by 5 bases and J by 10 bases, 8 bases remained unmatched. Germline CDR1 reads LNHDA; CDR2 reads SQIVND (reference sequence). The CDR3 totals 14 residues. This chain's CDR3 is CASSQQGSVSPLHF. Here the CDR3 DNA reads TGTGCCAGTAGTCAACAGGGGTCGGTCTCACCCCTCCACTTT.

This sequence joins TRBV27 and TRBJ1-4; D unresolved. Looked up from germline, CDR1 is MNHEY and CDR2 is SMNVEV (reference sequence). The CDR3 is made up of 14 amino acids. The V gene lost 3 bases and the J gene lost 6 bases, with 11 bases spanning the gap. CDR3 bases: TGTGCCAGCAGTTTGTCAGTGGCCGATGAAAAACTGTTTTTT. Translation: CASSLSVADEKLFF.

CDR3 nucleotides: TGTGCCAGCAGCTTGGCGGGCCTCACAGGGACTACGTACTACGAGCAGTACTTC. It codes for CASSLAGLTGTTYYEQYF. The J gene is TRBJ2-7, the V gene TRBV5-6, with a weak D call TRBD2 (7 bases). Germline CDR1 is SGHDT and CDR2 is YYEEEE. V lost 0 bases and J 3 bases, leaving 22 bases between the germline ends. There are 18 residues in the CDR3.

The chain recombines TRBV7-2 with TRBJ2-7, with D possibly matching TRBD2 (6 bases). The CDR3 covers 15 residues. The germline gives CDR1 SGHTA, CDR2 FQGNSA. Trimming removed 2 bases at V and 4 bases at J, with 15 bases between. CDR3: CASSLTFGGSYEQYF. Here the CDR3 DNA reads TGTGCCAGCAGCTTAACCTTTGGGGGGAGTTACGAGCAGTACTTC. Based on the CDR3 plus reference TRBV7-2 and TRBJ2-7, the full variable domain is GAGVSQSPSNKVTEKGKDVELRCDPISGHTALYWYRQSLGQGLEFLIYFQGNSAPDKSGLPSDRFSAERTGGSVSTLTIQRTQQEDSAVYLCASSLTFGGSYEQYFGPGTRLTVT.

This clone was picked up a small number of times. The chain couples TRBV7-3 to TRBJ2-2, with D perhaps matching TRBD2 (6 bases). The CDR3 covers 16 residues. V was pared by 5 bases and J by 2 bases, with 15 bases between. Germline V CDR1 and CDR2: SGHTA, FQGTGA. The DNA of the CDR3 is TGTGCCAGCAGCAAGGCCGCGGGGCTTAACACCGGGGAGCTGTTTTTT. Amino acid sequence: CASSKAAGLNTGELFF. Variable domain in full (rest from reference TRBV7-3 and TRBJ2-2): GAGVSQTPSNKVTEKGKYVELRCDPISGHTALYWYRQSLGQGPEFLIYFQGTGAADDSGLPNDRFFAVRPEGSVSTLKIQRTERGDSAVYLCASSKAAGLNTGELFFGEGSRLTVL.

The sample holds one count of this clone. CDR3 DNA sequence: TGTGCCAGCAGCATTCACAGGGGGAGCTATGGCTACACCTTC. Its protein product is CASSIHRGSYGYTF. The chain is built from TRBV7-6 and TRBJ1-2; TRBD1 agrees at 8 bases. Germline V gene data show CDR1 as SGHVS and CDR2 as FNYEAQ. This CDR3 contains 14 residues. The V and J ends lost 5 bases and 4 bases, in that order; junction bases with no gene match: 6.

The V gene is TRBV10-1, the J gene TRBJ2-7; D gene unclear. V gave up 3 bases and J gave up 0 bases, with 9 bases separating them. Germline V lookup: CDR1 WNHNN, CDR2 SYGVQD (reference sequence). This CDR3 region has 14 residues. CDR3 sequence: CASSDGPASYEQYF. The DNA for the CDR3 is TGCGCCAGCAGTGATGGGCCGGCCTCCTACGAGCAGTACTTC.

In DNA form, the CDR3 reads TGCAGCGGCCTAGGGGCTCAGAACTATGGCTACACCTTC. This sequence encodes CSGLGAQNYGYTF. The chain employs TRBV29-1 and TRBJ1-2, with a tentative D call TRBD1 (5 bases). Per germline, CDR1 SQVTM and CDR2 ANQGSEA. Trimming cost V 7 bases and J 2 bases, with 14 bases left between them. The CDR3 consists of 13 residues.

This chain joins TRBV5-6 and TRBJ2-3; TRBD2 matches 7 bases. The V gene's germline CDR1 is SGHDT and CDR2 YYEEEE. This CDR3 is 16 amino acids long. J gave up 0 bases and V 4 bases, and 8 bases lay outside the gene matches. The CDR3 nucleotides are TGTGCCAGCAGCCCCTCGACTAGCCGTAGCACAGATACGCAGTATTTT. It yields the protein CASSPSTSRSTDTQYF.

The rearrangement joins TRBV5-6 to TRBJ1-3, with D hard to call. The V and J ends lost 3 bases and 0 bases respectively, with 13 bases between them. This CDR3 comprises 16 residues. Germline V gives CDR1 SGHDT, CDR2 YYEEEE. The CDR3 here is CASSSGFWSSGNTIYF. Written as DNA, the CDR3 is TGTGCCAGCAGCTCAGGTTTTTGGTCCTCTGGAAACACCATATATTTT.

The chain links TRBV18 to TRBJ2-7; D perhaps matches TRBD1 (5 bases). The V end was cut by 5 bases, the J end by 0 bases, with 11 bases between. The CDR3 contains 14 residues. CDR1 and CDR2 (germline): KGHSH, LQKENI. The CDR3 here is CASSYRQPSYEQYF. As DNA, the CDR3 is TGTGCCAGCTCATACCGACAGCCCTCCTACGAGCAGTACTTC.

This clone was counted a few times. The chain uses TRBV18 and TRBJ2-7; D not resolved. The CDR3 extends over 12 amino acids. The germline V gene encodes CDR1 KGHSH and CDR2 LQKENI. Trimming took off 3 bases at V and 0 bases at J, with 3 bases between the two ends. CDR3 sequence reads: CASSPHSYEQYF. The CDR3 DNA sequence: TGTGCCAGCTCACCCCACTCCTACGAGCAGTACTTC.

The rearrangement joins TRBV19 to TRBJ1-5; 7 bases are shared with TRBD1. CDR1 is LNHDA and CDR2 is SQIVND in the germline V gene (reference sequence). The trim removed 6 bases at V and 6 bases at J, leaving 23 bases unmatched. The CDR3 runs 19 residues. This CDR3 is CASRLRGDSSFPLSQPQHF. The CDR3 bases are TGTGCCAGTAGACTGAGAGGGGACAGCTCCTTCCCTTTGTCTCAGCCCCAGCATTTT.

This clone was detected once. The V and J genes are TRBV5-1 and TRBJ1-1, with D perhaps TRBD1 (5 bases). The CDR3 runs to 16 residues. Per the germline V gene, CDR1 is SGHRS and CDR2 is YFSETQ. V was clipped by 0 bases and J by 0 bases, with 12 bases between them. CDR3 sequence: CASSLGLGQLNTEAFF. In DNA, the CDR3 is TGCGCCAGCAGCTTGGGGCTGGGGCAGTTGAACACTGAAGCTTTCTTT.

The chain recombines TRBV11-2 with TRBJ2-1; 7 bases are shared with TRBD2. V lost 2 bases, J lost 3 bases, and 1 base stayed unmatched. Germline CDR1 is SGHAT and CDR2 is FQNNGV. The CDR3 extends over 14 amino acids. This CDR3 is CASSLRTSYNEQFF. The DNA of the CDR3 is TGTGCCAGCAGCTTACGGACTAGCTACAATGAGCAGTTCTTC.

With regard to this clone: Other nucleotide sequences in the sample specify the same CDR3. The V call is TRBV7-8, the J call TRBJ2-2; TRBD1 matches at 8 bases. The V and J ends lost 1 base and 6 bases, in that order; junction bases with no gene match: 7. The germline CDR1 and CDR2 sequences are SGHVS and FQNEAQ. The CDR3 length is 16 residues. CDR3: CASSLVGQGIPGELFF. For the CDR3, the DNA is TGTGCCAGCAGCTTAGTTGGACAGGGAATTCCCGGGGAGCTGTTTTTT.